This is a list of T cell receptor beta chains from one sample in a study of shared clonotypes between healthy human individuals. Clones were sequenced by immunoSEQ multiplex PCR, and TCRdb holds only the in-frame ones, with some missing. The table records hundreds of thousands of clones, 90% to 97% of them present only once. Sequencing used naive CD8+ T cells sorted from blood. The receptor set was obtained from a woman in her twenties or thirties in good health. Each CDR3 is given with its conserved first and last residue. A D gene is named only where the DNA matches it firmly. Size values are once, few and many counts, or a class for expanded clones, and some rows have none.

>TRBD2|TRBV7-9|.|TRBJ2-7
CASSRTSGGVEQYF
TGTGCCAGCAGTCGGACTAGCGGGGGGGTCGAGCAGTACTTC
>.|TRBV13|.|TRBJ2-1
CASSFRERNEQFF
TGTGCCAGCAGCTTCAGGGAAAGGAATGAGCAGTTCTTC
>TRBD1|TRBV6-5|.|TRBJ2-7
CASSYSQGAPYEQYF
TGTGCCAGCAGTTACAGTCAGGGGGCCCCCTACGAGCAGTACTTC
>.|TRBV7-8|.|TRBJ2-1
CASSLAPSRSSYNEQFF
TGTGCCAGCAGCTTAGCGCCGTCCCGGAGCTCCTACAATGAGCAGTTCTTC
>.|TRBV27|.|TRBJ1-1
CASSFAGHLNTEAFF
TGTGCCAGCAGTTTCGCCGGACATCTGAACACTGAAGCTTTCTTT
>.|TRBV18|.|TRBJ2-2
CASSPRGRVNTGELFF
TGTGCCAGCTCACCACGGGGTCGGGTGAACACCGGGGAGCTGTTTTTT
>.|TRBV10-1|once|TRBJ2-7
CASSESGQPLNEQYF
TGCGCCAGCAGTGAGTCTGGGCAGCCCTTAAACGAGCAGTACTTC
>.|TRBV6-5|once|TRBJ1-2
CASSSEHGSPGGYTF
TGTGCCAGCAGCTCCGAGCACGGGAGTCCCGGTGGCTACACCTTC
>.|TRBV28|.|TRBJ1-1
CASSLRGRDTEAFF
TGTGCCAGCAGTTTAAGAGGCCGGGACACTGAAGCTTTCTTT
>TRBD1|TRBV4-1|.|TRBJ1-5
CASSRQGLTGGNQPQHF
TGCGCCAGCAGCCGCCAGGGCCTCACAGGGGGGAATCAGCCCCAGCATTTT
>.|TRBV19|.|TRBJ2-2
CASRTTGELFF
TGTGCCAGTAGAACAACCGGGGAGCTGTTTTTT
>.|TRBV27|.|TRBJ2-1
CASSLLGGVYNEQFF
TGTGCCAGCAGTTTATTAGGCGGGGTCTACAATGAGCAGTTCTTC
>.|TRBV27|.|TRBJ2-2
CASSLIGTGELFF
TGTGCCAGCAGTTTAATAGGCACCGGGGAGCTGTTTTTT
>.|TRBV13|.|TRBJ2-1
CASSSGTLGNEQFF
TGTGCCAGCAGCTCGGGAACCTTGGGGAATGAGCAGTTCTTC
>.|TRBV27|.|TRBJ2-7
CASSSPGQLNEQYF
TGTGCCAGCAGTTCACCGGGACAACTGAACGAGCAGTACTTC
>TRBD1|TRBV2|.|TRBJ2-7
CAKHRGRTYEQYF
TGTGCCAAACACAGGGGGCGAACCTACGAGCAGTACTTC
>.|TRBV6-5|.|TRBJ2-1
CASSPNEGNEQFF
TGTGCCAGCAGTCCTAATGAGGGGAATGAGCAGTTCTTC
>TRBD1|TRBV6-1|.|TRBJ1-2
CASSLGQGEGGYTF
TGTGCCAGCAGCTTGGGACAGGGAGAGGGCGGCTACACCTTC
>.|TRBV27|.|TRBJ2-7
CASSLYQGPSYEQYF
TGTGCCAGCAGTTTATATCAGGGCCCTTCCTACGAGCAGTACTTC
>TRBD2|TRBV14|.|TRBJ2-2
CASSQFPVTSEFYSGELFF
TGTGCCAGCAGCCAATTCCCTGTGACTAGCGAATTCTATTCCGGGGAGCTGTTTTTT
>.|TRBV13|once|TRBJ2-6
CASSFVALAGANVLTF
TGTGCCAGCAGCTTTGTGGCGTTGGCTGGGGCCAACGTCCTGACTTTC
>TRBD1|TRBV28|.|TRBJ1-1
CASSSWDRGEAFF
TGTGCCAGCAGTTCCTGGGACAGGGGCGAAGCTTTCTTT
>TRBD1|TRBV12-5|.|TRBJ1-1
CASGSTGTGHTEAFF
TGTGCTAGTGGCTCTACCGGGACAGGCCACACTGAAGCTTTCTTT
>TRBD1|TRBV19|once|TRBJ1-2
CASSIDPGTVYGYTF
TGTGCCAGTAGTATAGATCCCGGGACAGTCTATGGCTACACCTTC
>TRBD1|TRBV27|.|TRBJ2-7
CASSTGTSGTAYEQYF
TGTGCCAGCAGTACTGGAACCTCCGGGACAGCATACGAGCAGTACTTC
>TRBD2|TRBV7-6|.|TRBJ2-7
CASSPELAGGLEQYF
TGTGCCAGCAGCCCCGAGCTAGCGGGAGGGCTCGAGCAGTACTTC
>TRBD2|TRBV5-6|.|TRBJ2-7
CASSPPGLASADEQYF
TGTGCCAGCAGCCCACCGGGACTAGCGTCTGCCGACGAGCAGTACTTC
>.|TRBV27|.|TRBJ1-5
CASSNRDGSGPQHF
TGTGCCAGCTCCAACCGGGACGGCTCCGGGCCCCAGCATTTT
>.|TRBV5-5|.|TRBJ2-7
CASSLSGRPYEQYF
TGTGCCAGCAGCTTGTCGGGCCGTCCCTACGAGCAGTACTTC
>.|TRBV6-5|.|TRBJ1-1
CASSYSLGMNTEAFF
TGTGCCAGCAGTTACTCGCTAGGCATGAACACTGAAGCTTTCTTT
>TRBD2|TRBV5-4|.|TRBJ2-1
CASSLGGLAGYNEQFF
TGTGCCAGCAGCTTGGGGGGACTAGCGGGGTACAATGAGCAGTTCTTC
>TRBD1|TRBV5-1|.|TRBJ1-1
CASSNDRVTEAFF
TGCGCCAGCAGCAATGACAGGGTCACTGAAGCTTTCTTT
>.|TRBV6-6|.|TRBJ2-1
CASSLSVGRGDNEQFF
TGTGCCAGCAGTTTATCTGTGGGGCGCGGGGACAATGAGCAGTTCTTC
>TRBD2|TRBV6-6|.|TRBJ2-1
CAVARWLAGDEQFF
TGTGCCGTAGCACGTTGGCTAGCGGGAGATGAGCAGTTCTTC
>.|TRBV4-1|.|TRBJ2-2
CASSPRSGTGELFF
TGCGCCAGCAGCCCTAGATCAGGCACCGGGGAGCTGTTTTTT
>.|TRBV4-1|.|TRBJ1-1
CASSQEAVVGTEAFF
TGCGCCAGCAGCCAGGAAGCGGTGGTGGGCACTGAAGCTTTCTTT
>.|TRBV28|.|TRBJ2-7
CASSYFGEQYF
TGTGCCAGCAGTTACTTCGGGGAGCAGTACTTC
>.|TRBV15|.|TRBJ1-2
CATSGTGTGGYTF
TGTGCCACCAGCGGCACAGGGACCGGTGGCTACACCTTC
>.|TRBV4-1|.|TRBJ2-7
CASSQVPGPEQYF
TGCGCCAGCAGCCAAGTACCGGGACCCGAGCAGTACTTC
>TRBD1|TRBV19|.|TRBJ1-4
CATRDRGLEKLFF
TGTGCCACCCGGGACAGGGGGCTTGAAAAACTGTTTTTT
>TRBD2|TRBV5-8|.|TRBJ2-1
CASLSSGHYNEQFF
TGTGCCAGCTTATCTAGCGGGCATTACAATGAGCAGTTCTTC
>TRBD1|TRBV19|.|TRBJ1-1
CASSIRYRGRMNTEAFF
TGTGCCAGTAGTATCCGGTACAGGGGGAGGATGAACACTGAAGCTTTCTTT
>.|TRBV27|.|TRBJ2-7
CASSKRGTPALEQYF
TGTGCCAGCAGTAAAAGAGGGACACCAGCTCTAGAGCAGTACTTC
>TRBD1|TRBV28|once|TRBJ2-7
CASSLTGTSYEQYF
TGTGCCAGCAGTCTGACAGGGACCTCCTACGAGCAGTACTTC
>.|TRBV6-5|.|TRBJ1-1
CASSYSANRGDEAFF
TGTGCCAGCAGTTACTCGGCCAACCGTGGGGATGAAGCTTTCTTT
>.|TRBV2|.|TRBJ2-1
CASSNDGYNEQFF
TGTGCCAGCAGTAATGACGGATACAATGAGCAGTTCTTC
>.|TRBV27|.|TRBJ2-1
CASSLGGSYNEQFF
TGTGCCAGCAGTTTAGGGGGATCTTACAATGAGCAGTTCTTC
>.|TRBV4-1|.|TRBJ2-1
CASSQSERNEQFF
TGCGCCAGCAGCCAGAGTGAACGCAATGAGCAGTTCTTC
>.|TRBV27|.|TRBJ1-2
CASSSHRGYGYTF
TGTGCCAGCAGTTCCCACAGAGGATATGGCTACACCTTC
>.|TRBV7-9|.|TRBJ2-7
CASSPPLAGYEQYF
TGTGCCAGCAGCCCCCCTCTAGCTGGCTACGAGCAGTACTTC
>.|TRBV5-4|once|TRBJ2-5
CASSPDGLQETQYF
TGTGCCAGCAGCCCGGACGGACTCCAAGAGACCCAGTACTTC
>.|TRBV25-1|.|TRBJ1-4
CATTAGEKLFF
TGTGCCACCACAGCAGGAGAAAAACTGTTTTTT
>.|TRBV5-4|.|TRBJ2-3
CASSLIEKADTQYF
TGTGCCAGCAGCCTAATAGAGAAGGCAGATACGCAGTATTTT
>.|TRBV5-4|.|TRBJ2-7
CASGPSGVEEQYF
TGTGCCAGCGGCCCGTCGGGGGTGGAAGAGCAGTACTTC
>TRBD1|TRBV13|.|TRBJ1-5
CASSIGQGGQPQHF
TGTGCCAGCAGCATTGGACAGGGAGGTCAGCCCCAGCATTTT
>.|TRBV9|.|TRBJ2-7
CASSVNLDPTYEQYF
TGTGCCAGCAGCGTAAATCTTGACCCGACCTACGAGCAGTACTTC
>.|TRBV13|.|TRBJ2-7
CASSFRDSSYEQYF
TGTGCCAGCAGCTTCCGGGACTCATCCTACGAGCAGTACTTC
>.|TRBV6-1|.|TRBJ2-5
CASSEGPRETQYF
TGTGCCAGCAGTGAAGGGCCGCGAGAGACCCAGTACTTC
>.|TRBV5-4|few|TRBJ2-1
CASSSTHEQFF
TGTGCCAGCAGCTCGACGCATGAGCAGTTCTTC
>.|TRBV28|.|TRBJ2-7
CASSFYPEAYEQYF
TGTGCCAGCAGTTTCTACCCGGAAGCCTACGAGCAGTACTTC